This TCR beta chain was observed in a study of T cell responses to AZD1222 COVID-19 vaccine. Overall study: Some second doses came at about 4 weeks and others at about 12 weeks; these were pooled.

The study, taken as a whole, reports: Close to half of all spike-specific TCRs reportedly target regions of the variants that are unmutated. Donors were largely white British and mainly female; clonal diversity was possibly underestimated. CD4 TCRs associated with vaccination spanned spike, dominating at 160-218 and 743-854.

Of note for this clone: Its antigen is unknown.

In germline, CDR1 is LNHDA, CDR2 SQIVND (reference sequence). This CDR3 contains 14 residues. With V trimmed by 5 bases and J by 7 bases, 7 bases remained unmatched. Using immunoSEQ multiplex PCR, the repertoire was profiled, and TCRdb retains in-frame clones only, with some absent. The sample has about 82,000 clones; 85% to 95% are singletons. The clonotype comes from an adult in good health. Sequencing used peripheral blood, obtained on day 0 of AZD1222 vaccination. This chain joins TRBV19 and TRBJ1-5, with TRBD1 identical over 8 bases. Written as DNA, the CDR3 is TGTGCCAGTAGTCTGACAGGGGAAGGGCAGCCCCAGCATTTT. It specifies CASSLTGEGQPQHF.